The entry below describes one T cell receptor beta chain. Methods used by the authors: Scientists estimated how many nucleated cells there were by amplifying reference gene primers. TCRdb keeps only in-frame clones here, not all; method: immunoSEQ multiplex PCR. The DNA was the basis for D and trimming; V, J and clone size are from that table. Among 170,000 or so clones listed, approximately 86% were seen once. This entry is derived from a study of blood T cell repertoires in COVID-19. Overall study context: The samples span acute and convalescent COVID-19 from the United States, Italy and Spain. In each case, the material was cDNA or gDNA derived from T cells, B-cell-depleted T cells, or PBMCs.

Trimming took off 7 bases at V and 5 bases at J, with 18 bases between the two ends. Germline lookup yields CDR1 MRHNA and CDR2 SNTAGT. The CDR3 is 15 amino acids. Sequencing was performed on peripheral blood. This receptor was taken from a man between 35 and 55 years old with active or convalescent COVID-19. This chain uses TRBV6-4 with TRBJ1-5; D might be TRBD1 (5 bases). This CDR3 is CASTPPQGRDQPQHF. The CDR3 DNA follows: TGTGCCAGCACTCCGCCCCAGGGAAGGGATCAGCCCCAGCATTTT.